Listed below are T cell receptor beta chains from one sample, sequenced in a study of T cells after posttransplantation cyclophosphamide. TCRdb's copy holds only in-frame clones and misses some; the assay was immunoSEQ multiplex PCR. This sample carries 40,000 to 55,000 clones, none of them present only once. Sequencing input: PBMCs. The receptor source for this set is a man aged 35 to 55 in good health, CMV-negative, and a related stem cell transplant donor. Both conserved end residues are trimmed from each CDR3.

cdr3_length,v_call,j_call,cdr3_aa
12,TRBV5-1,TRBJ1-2,ASSLYGQGDGYT
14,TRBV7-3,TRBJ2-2,ASSSAGGLSTGELF
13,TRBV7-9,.,ASIRTGFGHYEQY
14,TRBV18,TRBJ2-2,ASSVSAGVSTGELF
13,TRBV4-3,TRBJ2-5,ASSQDLTGQETQY
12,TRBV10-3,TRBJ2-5,ATGLAGGQETQY
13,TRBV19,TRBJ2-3,ASSIGQGDTDTQY
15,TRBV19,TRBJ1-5,ASSIGQTGVGNQPQH
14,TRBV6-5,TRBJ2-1,ASSYGTQRSYNEQF
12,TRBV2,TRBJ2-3,ASRDSSSTDTQY
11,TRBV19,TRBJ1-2,ASSTQGNYGYT
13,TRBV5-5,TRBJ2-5,ASSLGGGVQETQY
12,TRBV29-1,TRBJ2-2,SVRAGGNTGELF
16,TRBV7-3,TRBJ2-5,ASSLTGGPPISGETQY
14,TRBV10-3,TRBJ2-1,AISESGGSSYNEQF
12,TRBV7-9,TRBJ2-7,ASSPGTGIYEQY
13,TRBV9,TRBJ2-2,ASSVQGGGTGELF
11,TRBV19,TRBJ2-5,ASSVGHLETQY
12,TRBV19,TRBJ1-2,ASSSRDSNYGYT
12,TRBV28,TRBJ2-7,ASRPRQGSYEQY
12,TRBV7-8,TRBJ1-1,ASSPPGQATEAF
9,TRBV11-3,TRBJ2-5,ASQWRGTQY
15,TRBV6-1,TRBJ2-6,ASSEGFIPGGANVLT
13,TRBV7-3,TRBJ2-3,ASSLLPRSGDTQY
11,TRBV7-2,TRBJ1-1,ASSLGQGGRAF
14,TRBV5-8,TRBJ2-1,ASSLTGSSSYNEQF
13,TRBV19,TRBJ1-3,ASSIVADSGNTIY
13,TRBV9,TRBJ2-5,ASSVGPEGEETQY
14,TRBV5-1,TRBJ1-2,ASSLDRPRGHDGYT
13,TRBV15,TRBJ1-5,ATSRAAGGYQPQH
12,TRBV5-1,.,ASSLDGQGYEQY